This T cell receptor (beta chain) was recovered during a study of cytomegalovirus exposure and HLA in healthy donors (dated by TCRdb to the late 2010s). At the level of the whole study: An earlier analysis of 587 of the donors reported approximately 260 Gb of sequence data and 117 million unique TCR beta sequences obtained from about 179 million T cells. An early release that covered more than 550 HLA-typed donors contained 300 to 350 gigabases of sequencing data and tens of millions of unique TCR sequences. Of the roughly 420 genotyped donors, roughly 76% were placed in the genetic ancestry cluster associated with self-reported Caucasian donors. The study aimed to test whether signatures of past pathogen exposure could be identified by cataloging public T cell receptors. The study profiled the T cell repertoires of hundreds of subjects by immunosequencing and related them to cytomegalovirus serostatus. Besides the first cohort of roughly 640 subjects, a separate validation cohort made up of 120 different subjects was used. To predict cytomegalovirus infection status, the study combined high-throughput TCR immunosequencing, statistical association of individual TCRs with disease status, and machine learning. To study patterns of TCR occurrence, a later analysis re-analyzed previously published TCR beta repertoires from 550 to 800 donors and added high-resolution HLA genotyping. The later analysis used no new phenotypic data to find candidate immune exposures, relying instead on TCR beta sequences and their occurrence across donors. An earlier analysis of more than 450 of the donors used high-throughput TCR beta sequencing to judge whether each TCR beta V gene segment behaved as functional or pseudogenic. Donor age, sex, ethnicity and CMV serostatus were compiled together with the repertoire data. A later genetic analysis used genome-wide SNP genotypes for about 65% of the 666 donors, treating that subset as a discovery cohort. Every repertoire in the discovery cohort had been generated on one and the same sequencing platform. Both class I and class II loci were covered by HLA typing, at four-digit resolution. Typing coverage varied by locus: about 620-630 donors for A, B, C, DRB1 and DQB1; approximately 520 for DQA1; around 610 for DPA1; under 490 for DPB1. Four or five DR-DQ haplotypes were handled as single units for association and clustering because linkage in the cohort was strong. Among about 410 genotyped donors of the cohort, an average of approximately 220,000 unique TCR beta nucleotide sequences was sequenced per donor, of which about 20% were non-productive.

The cohort consisted of hundreds of healthy bone marrow donors. Cohort members were all nominally healthy when sampled, although unrecorded immune exposures were likely present. The donor tested CMV seropositive, placing the donor among the 289 seropositive members of the cohort. A peripheral blood sample was provided by each donor, and peripheral blood mononuclear cells were used for TCR beta sequencing. The Qiagen DNeasy Blood Extraction Kit was used to extract genomic DNA from the blood cell samples. The study at large found these results: Only TCR beta chains were sequenced in this cohort, and the absence of alpha or paired-chain data limited detectable features. In a later genetic analysis, a missense DCLRE1C variant was associated with V-gene and J-gene trimming of TCR beta chains, and the association was replicated in an independent cohort. When HLA alleles, especially DR and DQ, strongly co-occurred, TCR associations were difficult to assign to individual alleles. A further reported finding was that TCR beta sequences accurately predicted the HLA-A and HLA-B alleles for most subjects in the first cohort. A later analysis associated about 17,000 TCR beta sequences with specific HLA alleles at a false discovery rate of 0.05. For the cohort, immune exposure information was limited to CMV serostatus. In a later analysis, several top co-occurrence clusters were reported to appear linked to parvovirus B19, influenza, CMV and Epstein-Barr virus. According to a later genetic analysis, donors in an Asian-associated ancestry cluster had fewer N-insertions in productive TCRs than the approximately 700-donor mean. Correlated functional status among segregating V segments might be attributable to linkage disequilibrium, but an unknown experimental factor could not be ruled out. A cluster of highly shared sequence variants was judged likely to represent a technical artifact of the sequencing pipeline. Three of the identified cytomegalovirus-associated TCR beta chains were confirmed in vitro to be specific for cytomegalovirus antigens. HLA typing was unavailable for some donors at each locus, so association tests used only the typed subset. The classifier was reported to diagnose cytomegalovirus status with high specificity and sensitivity in both the original cohort and the validation cohort. The earlier analysis of around 600 of the donors excluded 15 to 20 rarely observed V segments, including chromosome 9 orphons, because counts were too low. Sequencing depth was assumed to be roughly uniform across donors in the presence/absence analyses, though that assumption may not hold. In a later analysis, HLA-associated TCR beta chains were found to be more clonally expanded and to have lower generation probabilities than equally common non-associated chains. A later analysis found that most CMV-associated TCR beta chains appeared HLA-restricted, with HLA associations seemingly driven largely by CMV exposure. According to a later analysis, TCR association rates differed among HLA loci, with DRB1 alleles showing the most associated TCRs and HLA-C alleles showing the fewest. According to the authors, the approach could potentially be generalized to other disease states and immunological phenotypes. Broadly in line with IMGT annotations, most TCR beta V segments showed up in productive rearrangements about 90% or about 30% of the time in an earlier analysis of around 600 of the donors. The study gave a list of some 150 TCR beta chains associated with cytomegalovirus. Most TCR sequences were observed very rarely across donors, whereas some public TCRs were present in many individuals. Some IMGT-functional V segments, including TRBV6-2 and TRBV6-3, could not be told apart with the 87-base-pair reads, so those segments were excluded.

Library construction relied on the immunoSEQ multiplex PCR assay. A mixture of 60 forward primers for TCR Vbeta segments and 13 reverse primers for TCR Jbeta segments was used in the multiplex PCR. The CDR3 region of rearranged TCR beta genes was amplified from genomic DNA by a multiplex PCR assay. On the Illumina HiSeq System, the amplified TCR beta libraries were sequenced as 87-base-pair reads. In the original analysis: A later analysis counted 65 million to 90 million unique TCR beta chains across the roughly 700 repertoires, and some 11 million of these chains were shared by at least two donors. A nearest-neighbor algorithm error-corrected the raw reads and collapsed the reads into unique sequences, merging closely related sequences to remove PCR and sequencing errors. Alignment of CDR3 sequences to IMGT reference sequences was used to assign V, D and J gene segments. Each retained sequence needed at least a six-nucleotide match to both a V gene segment and a J gene segment. Rearrangements were called productive when the CDR3 lacked stop codons and stayed in frame with V and J; all others were non-productive. CDR3 was defined by IMGT convention, running from the second conserved V-encoded cysteine to the conserved J-encoded phenylalanine. The earlier analysis of 587 of the donors excluded sequences that lacked an unambiguous match to a single V gene segment. An earlier analysis of over 450 of the donors classified V segments as functional when productive rearrangements were above 56.7% and as segregating when the standard deviation between donors was above 5%. A statistical classification framework was developed to diagnose cytomegalovirus status using the catalog of TCR beta chain sequences. In a later analysis, V and J genes were assigned by comparing TCR nucleotide sequences against IMGT/GENE-DB human TR gene sequences. Using the TCRdist pipeline, a later analysis assigned CDR3 sequences along with most-parsimonious VDJ recombination scenarios. In a later analysis, each TCR beta chain was defined by its CDR3 amino acid sequence together with its V-gene family, and reads without a unique V-gene family were excluded. To address suspected cross-contamination and a sequencing artifact, a later analysis removed roughly 580 highly shared, low-generation-probability nucleotide sequences. For each public chain, a later analysis derived a clonal expansion index from normalized ranks of inferred template counts within each repertoire. Generation probabilities in a later analysis came from a VDJ recombination model fitted to out-of-frame rearrangements, and those results were checked against IGoR. Hypergeometric tests were used in a later analysis to score TCR-TCR, TCR-HLA and TCR-CMV co-occurrence, with a repertoire-size bias correction applied to the TCR pairs. In a later analysis, false discovery rates were estimated by permuting HLA or CMV assignments 20 times. In a later analysis, co-occurring TCRs were grouped with DBSCAN, and TCRdist sequence similarity was added when clustering was performed within HLA-allele-positive subsets. Co-occurrence clustering excluded repertoires with fewer than 30,000 or more than 120,000 public chains, plus five with anomalous nucleotide sharing. Sourced from immuneACCESS, this table was stored by TCRdb with only in-frame sequences that have V and J called. A share of the clones is absent; for the studies checked, an unresolved V gene accounts for under half, and the remainder has no known explanation. V, J and clone size are those of that table, while D and trimming were read from the DNA. Here the sample has about 84,000 clones; approximately 78% occur a single time. About 2.7% of the sample belongs to the ten largest clones.

From cysteine to phenylalanine, the CDR3 is 17 amino acids long. CDR3 DNA is the only sequence kept; it has 51 bases, read in frame from the first base. In the germline V gene, CDR1 corresponds to SGHVS and CDR2 to FNYEAQ. V is pruned by 5 bases and J by 2 bases, leaving 10 bases of the junction without a gene match. This clone appeared once. The clone's antigen remains unknown. No base quality information exists; no much larger clone differs at one position. This TCR was sampled from a male donor in good health and CMV-seropositive. The chain is encoded by TRBV7-6 joined to TRBJ2-2; 8 middle bases align to TRBD2. Sequencing used PBMCs. The DNA sequence is given as TGTGCCAGCAGCCAGTACGTAGCGGGGATAAACACCGGGGAGCTGTTTTTT. Translated, it gives CASSQYVAGINTGELFF.